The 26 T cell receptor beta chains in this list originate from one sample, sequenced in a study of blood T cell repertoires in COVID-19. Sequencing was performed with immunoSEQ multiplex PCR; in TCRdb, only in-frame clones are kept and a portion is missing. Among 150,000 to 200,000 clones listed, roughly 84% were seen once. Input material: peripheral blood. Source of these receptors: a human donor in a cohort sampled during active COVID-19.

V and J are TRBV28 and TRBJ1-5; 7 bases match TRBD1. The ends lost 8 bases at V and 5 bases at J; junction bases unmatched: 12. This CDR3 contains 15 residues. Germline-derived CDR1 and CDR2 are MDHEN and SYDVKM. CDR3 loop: CASCPPQGKYQPQHF. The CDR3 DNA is TGTGCCAGCTGCCCACCACAGGGGAAATATCAGCCCCAGCATTTT.

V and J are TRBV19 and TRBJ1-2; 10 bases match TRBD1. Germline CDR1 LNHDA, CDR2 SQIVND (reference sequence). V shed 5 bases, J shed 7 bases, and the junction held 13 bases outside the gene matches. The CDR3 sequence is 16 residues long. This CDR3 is CASSPVMTGGAIGYTF. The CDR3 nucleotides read TGTGCCAGTAGTCCGGTTATGACAGGGGGCGCGATTGGCTACACCTTC.

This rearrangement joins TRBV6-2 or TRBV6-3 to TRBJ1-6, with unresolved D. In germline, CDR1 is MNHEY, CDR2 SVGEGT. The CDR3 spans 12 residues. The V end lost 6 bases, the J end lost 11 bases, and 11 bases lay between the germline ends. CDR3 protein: CASSKRTTPLHF. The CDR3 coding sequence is TGTGCCAGCAGCAAAAGGACTACACCCCTCCACTTT.

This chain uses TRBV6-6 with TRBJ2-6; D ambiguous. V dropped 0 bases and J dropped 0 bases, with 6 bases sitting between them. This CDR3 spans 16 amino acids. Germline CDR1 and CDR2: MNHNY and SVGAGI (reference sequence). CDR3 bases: TGTGCCAGCAGTTACTCTTATAGCTCTGGGGCCAACGTCCTGACTTTC. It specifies CASSYSYSSGANVLTF.

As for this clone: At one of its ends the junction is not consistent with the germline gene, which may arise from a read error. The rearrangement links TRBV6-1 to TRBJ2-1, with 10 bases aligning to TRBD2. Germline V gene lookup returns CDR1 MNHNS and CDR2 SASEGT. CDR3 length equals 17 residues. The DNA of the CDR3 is TGTGCCAGCAGGGAAGGGGGACTAGCGATTACCTACAATGAGCAGTTCTTC. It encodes CASREGGLAITYNEQFF.

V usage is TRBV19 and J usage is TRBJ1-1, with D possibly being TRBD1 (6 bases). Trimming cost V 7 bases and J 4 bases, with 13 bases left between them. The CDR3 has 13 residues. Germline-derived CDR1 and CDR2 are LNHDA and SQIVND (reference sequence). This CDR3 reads CASNPQGSTEAFF. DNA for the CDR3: TGTGCCAGTAACCCACAGGGATCCACTGAAGCTTTCTTT.

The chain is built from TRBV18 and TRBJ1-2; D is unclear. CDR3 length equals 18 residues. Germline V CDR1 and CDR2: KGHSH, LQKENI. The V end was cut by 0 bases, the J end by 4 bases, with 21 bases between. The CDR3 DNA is TGTGCCAGCTCACCACCTAGATCGGACTTAACTCCTGGCTATGGCTACACCTTC. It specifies CASSPPRSDLTPGYGYTF.

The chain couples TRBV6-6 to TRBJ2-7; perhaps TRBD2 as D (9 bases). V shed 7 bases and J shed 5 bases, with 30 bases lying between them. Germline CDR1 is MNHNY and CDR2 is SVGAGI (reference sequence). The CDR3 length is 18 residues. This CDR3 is CASIRQGLAGGPHHEQYF. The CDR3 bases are TGTGCCAGCATTCGACAGGGGCTCGCGGGAGGGCCGCATCACGAGCAGTACTTC.

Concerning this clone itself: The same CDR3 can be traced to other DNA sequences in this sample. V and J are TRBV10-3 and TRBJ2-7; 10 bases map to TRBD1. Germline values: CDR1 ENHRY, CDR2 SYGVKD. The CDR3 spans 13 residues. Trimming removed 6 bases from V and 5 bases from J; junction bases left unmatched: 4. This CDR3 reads CAISRDRGNEQYF. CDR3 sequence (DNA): TGTGCCATCAGCCGGGACAGGGGTAACGAGCAGTACTTC.

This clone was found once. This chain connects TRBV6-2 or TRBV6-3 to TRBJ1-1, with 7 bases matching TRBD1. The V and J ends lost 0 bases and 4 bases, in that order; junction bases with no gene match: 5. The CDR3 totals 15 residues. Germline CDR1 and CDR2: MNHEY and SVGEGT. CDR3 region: CASSYSGRGSTEAFF. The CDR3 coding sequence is TGTGCCAGCAGTTACTCGGGCAGGGGGTCCACTGAAGCTTTCTTT.

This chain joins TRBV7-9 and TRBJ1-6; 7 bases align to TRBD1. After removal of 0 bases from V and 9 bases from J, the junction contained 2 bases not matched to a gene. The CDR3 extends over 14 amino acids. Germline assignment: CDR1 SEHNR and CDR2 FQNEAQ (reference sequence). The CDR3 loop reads CASSLAGGGSPLHF. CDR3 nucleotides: TGTGCCAGCAGCTTAGCAGGGGGCGGTTCACCCCTCCACTTT.

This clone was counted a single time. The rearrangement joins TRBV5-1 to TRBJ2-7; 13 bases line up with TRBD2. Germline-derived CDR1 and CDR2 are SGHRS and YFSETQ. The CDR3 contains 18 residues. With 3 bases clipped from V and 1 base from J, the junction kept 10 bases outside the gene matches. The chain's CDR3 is CASSSRLAGGPRSYEQYF. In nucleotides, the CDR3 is TGCGCCAGCAGCTCGAGACTAGCGGGAGGACCACGGTCCTACGAGCAGTACTTC.

CDR3 residues: CASSPGQTKNIQYF. The CDR3 DNA is TGTGCCAGCAGCCCGGGACAGACCAAAAACATTCAGTACTTC. J is TRBJ2-4 and V is TRBV6-5; 7 bases line up with TRBD1. The CDR3 has 14 residues. Losses at the gene ends were 6 bases for V and 2 bases for J; bases not matched to a gene: 4. From germline, CDR1 is MNHEY and CDR2 SVGAGI.

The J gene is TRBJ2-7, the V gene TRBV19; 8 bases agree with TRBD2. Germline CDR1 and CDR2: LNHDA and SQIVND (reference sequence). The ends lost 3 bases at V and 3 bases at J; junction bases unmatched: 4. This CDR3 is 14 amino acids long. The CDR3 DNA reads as TGTGCCAGTAGTATGAGGACTAGCAGCTACGAGCAGTACTTC. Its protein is CASSMRTSSYEQYF.

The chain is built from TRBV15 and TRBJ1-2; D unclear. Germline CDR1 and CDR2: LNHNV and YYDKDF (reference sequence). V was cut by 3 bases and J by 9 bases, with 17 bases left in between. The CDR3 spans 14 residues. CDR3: CATSSPRRGISYTF. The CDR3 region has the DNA TGTGCCACCAGCAGCCCCCGCCGGGGTATCAGCTACACCTTC.

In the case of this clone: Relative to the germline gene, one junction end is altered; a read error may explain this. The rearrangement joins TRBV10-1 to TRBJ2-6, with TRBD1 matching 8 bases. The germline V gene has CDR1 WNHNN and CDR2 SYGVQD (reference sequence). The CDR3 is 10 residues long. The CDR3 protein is CASRDRERAF. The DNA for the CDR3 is TGCGCCAGCAGGGACAGGGAAAGGGCTTTC.

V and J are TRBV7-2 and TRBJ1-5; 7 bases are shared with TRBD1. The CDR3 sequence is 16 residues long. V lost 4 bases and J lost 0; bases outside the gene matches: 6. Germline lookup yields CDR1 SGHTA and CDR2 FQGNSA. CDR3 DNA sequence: TGTGCCAGCAGCTCGGGGACAGCCTATAGCAATCAGCCCCAGCATTTT. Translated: CASSSGTAYSNQPQHF.

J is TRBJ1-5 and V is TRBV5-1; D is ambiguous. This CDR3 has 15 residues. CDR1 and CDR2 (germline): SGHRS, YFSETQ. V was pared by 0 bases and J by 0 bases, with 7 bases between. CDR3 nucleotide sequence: TGCGCCAGCAGCTTGGACAGCTCTAGCAATCAGCCCCAGCATTTT. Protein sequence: CASSLDSSSNQPQHF.

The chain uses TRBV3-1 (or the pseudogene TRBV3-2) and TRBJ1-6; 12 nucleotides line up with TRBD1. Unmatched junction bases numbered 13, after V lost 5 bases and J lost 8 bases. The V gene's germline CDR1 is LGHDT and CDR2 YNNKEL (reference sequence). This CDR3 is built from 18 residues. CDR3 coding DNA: TGTGCCAGCAGCAAGAAACCCGGGACAGGGGGCGAATATTCACCCCTCCACTTT. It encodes CASSKKPGTGGEYSPLHF.

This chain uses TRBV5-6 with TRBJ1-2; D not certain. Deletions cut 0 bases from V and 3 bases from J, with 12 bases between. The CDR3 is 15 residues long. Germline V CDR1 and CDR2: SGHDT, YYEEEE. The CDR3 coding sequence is TGTGCCAGCAGCTTGGACCGTTGGGGAGACTATGGCTACACCTTC. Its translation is CASSLDRWGDYGYTF.

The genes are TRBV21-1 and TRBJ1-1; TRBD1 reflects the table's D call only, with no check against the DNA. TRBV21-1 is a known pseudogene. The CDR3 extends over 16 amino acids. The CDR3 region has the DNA TGTGCCAGCAGCAAAGTTACGACAGCACAGAACACTGAAGCTTTCTTT. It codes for CASSKVTTAQNTEAFF.

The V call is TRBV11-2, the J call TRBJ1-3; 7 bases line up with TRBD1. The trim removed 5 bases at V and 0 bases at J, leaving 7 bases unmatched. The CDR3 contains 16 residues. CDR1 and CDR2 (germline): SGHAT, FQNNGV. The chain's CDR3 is CASSIGQVFSGNTIYF. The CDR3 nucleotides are TGTGCCAGCAGCATAGGACAGGTTTTCTCTGGAAACACCATATATTTT.

The CDR3 nucleotides are TGTGCCAGCAGCTTGTCCCGACTCAATGCCTATGGCTACACCTTC. Translation: CASSLSRLNAYGYTF. This chain connects TRBV5-4 to TRBJ1-2; D ambiguous. The CDR3 loop spans 15 amino acids. Trimming removed 1 base from V and 4 bases from J, with 14 bases in between. Germline lookup yields CDR1 SGHNT and CDR2 YYREEE (reference sequence). The entire variable domain, with the rest obtained from reference TRBV5-4 and TRBJ1-2, is as follows: ETGVTQSPTHLIKTRGQQVTLRCSSQSGHNTVSWYQQALGQGPQFIFQYYREEENGRGNFPPRFSGLQFPNYSSELNVNALELDDSALYLCASSLSRLNAYGYTFGSGTRLTVV.

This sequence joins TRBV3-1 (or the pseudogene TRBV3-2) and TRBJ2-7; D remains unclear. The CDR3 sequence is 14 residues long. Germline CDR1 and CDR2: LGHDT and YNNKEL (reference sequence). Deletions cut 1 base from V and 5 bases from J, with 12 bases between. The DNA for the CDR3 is TGTGCCAGCAGCCAAGTACTGCTTATCAACGAGCAGTACTTC. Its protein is CASSQVLLINEQYF.

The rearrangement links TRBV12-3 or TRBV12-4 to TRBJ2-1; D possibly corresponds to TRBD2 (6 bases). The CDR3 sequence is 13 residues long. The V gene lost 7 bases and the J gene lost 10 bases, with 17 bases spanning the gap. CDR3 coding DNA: TGTGCCAGCACCCTGGGGGGTAAGGGAGAGCAGTTCTTC. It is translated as CASTLGGKGEQFF.

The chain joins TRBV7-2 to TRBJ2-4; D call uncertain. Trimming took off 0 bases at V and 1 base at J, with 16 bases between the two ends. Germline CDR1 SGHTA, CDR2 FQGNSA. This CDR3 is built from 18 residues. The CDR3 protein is CASSLAPRAPAAKNIQYF. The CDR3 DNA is TGTGCCAGCAGCTTAGCCCCGCGAGCCCCTGCGGCCAAAAACATTCAGTACTTC.